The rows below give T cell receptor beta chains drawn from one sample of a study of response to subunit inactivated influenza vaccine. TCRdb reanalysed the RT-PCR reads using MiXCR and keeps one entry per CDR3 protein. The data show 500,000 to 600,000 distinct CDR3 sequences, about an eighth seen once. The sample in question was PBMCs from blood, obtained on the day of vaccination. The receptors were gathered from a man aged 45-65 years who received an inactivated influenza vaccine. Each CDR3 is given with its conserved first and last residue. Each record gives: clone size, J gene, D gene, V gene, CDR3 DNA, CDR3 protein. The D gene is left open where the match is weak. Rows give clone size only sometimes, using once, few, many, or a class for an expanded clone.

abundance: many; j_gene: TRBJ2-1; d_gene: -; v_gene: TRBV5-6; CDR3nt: TGTGCCAGCAGCTTGGTGCCAACAGACAATGAGCAGTTCTTC; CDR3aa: CASSLVPTDNEQFF
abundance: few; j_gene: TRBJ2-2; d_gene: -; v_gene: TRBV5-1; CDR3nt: TGCGCCAGCAGCCTCCGGGAGCGGACCGGGGAGCTGTTTTTT; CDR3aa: CASSLRERTGELFF
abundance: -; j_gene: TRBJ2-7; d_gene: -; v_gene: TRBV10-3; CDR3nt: TGTGCCATCAGTGGTAACGTAAACGGGGTCTACGAGCAGTACTTC; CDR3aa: CAISGNVNGVYEQYF
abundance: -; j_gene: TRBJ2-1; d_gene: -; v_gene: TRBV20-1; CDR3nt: TGCAGTGCTAGGGTGAGGGGGAATGAGCAGTTCTTC; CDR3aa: CSARVRGNEQFF
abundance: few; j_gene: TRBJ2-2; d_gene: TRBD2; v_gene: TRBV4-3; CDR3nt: TGCGCCAGCAGCCTAGGACTAGCGGCAAACACCGGGGAGCTGTTTTTT; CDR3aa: CASSLGLAANTGELFF
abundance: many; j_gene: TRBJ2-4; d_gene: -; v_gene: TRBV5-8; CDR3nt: TGTGCCAGCAGCTTGACAGGGTTTGAGAAAAACATTCAGTACTTC; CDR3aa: CASSLTGFEKNIQYF
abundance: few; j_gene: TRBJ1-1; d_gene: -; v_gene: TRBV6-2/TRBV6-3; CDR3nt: TGTGCCAGCAGCGGCCAAATGGCAGGAGGCCTCATGAACACTGAAGCTTTCTTT; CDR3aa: CASSGQMAGGLMNTEAFF
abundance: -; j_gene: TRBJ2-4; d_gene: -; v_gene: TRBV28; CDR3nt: TGTGCCAGCAGTTTATCTTCATCGGTAGCGGCCAAAAACATTCAGTACTTC; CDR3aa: CASSLSSSVAAKNIQYF
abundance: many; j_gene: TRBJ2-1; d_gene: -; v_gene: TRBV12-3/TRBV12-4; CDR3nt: TGTGCCAGCAGCTTGGGCGGTCCCAGCTCCTACAATGAGCAGTTCTTC; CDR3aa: CASSLGGPSSYNEQFF
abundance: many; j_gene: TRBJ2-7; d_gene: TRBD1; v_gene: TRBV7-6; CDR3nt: TGTGCCAGCAGCTCCGGGACAGGGGCCTACGAGCAGTACTTC; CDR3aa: CASSSGTGAYEQYF
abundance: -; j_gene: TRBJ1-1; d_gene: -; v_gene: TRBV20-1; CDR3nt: TGCAGTGCTAAGATAAGACAGATTCAGAACACTGAAGCTTTCTTT; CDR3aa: CSAKIRQIQNTEAFF
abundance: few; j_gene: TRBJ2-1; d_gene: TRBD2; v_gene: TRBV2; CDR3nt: TGTGCCCTTAAAGAAGGGGGGCGTCTAGCGGGATTCTACAATGAGCAGTTCTTC; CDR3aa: CALKEGGRLAGFYNEQFF
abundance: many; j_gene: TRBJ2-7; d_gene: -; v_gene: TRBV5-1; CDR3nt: TGCGCCAGCAGCCCGGTCGTAGGCTACGAGCAGTACTTC; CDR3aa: CASSPVVGYEQYF
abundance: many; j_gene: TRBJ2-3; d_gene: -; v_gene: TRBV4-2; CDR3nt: TGTGCCAGCAGCCAAGACGCTTCCACAGATACGCAGTATTTT; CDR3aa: CASSQDASTDTQYF
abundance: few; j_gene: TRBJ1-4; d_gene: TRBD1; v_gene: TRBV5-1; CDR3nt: TGCGCCAGCAGCTCCCAACAGGGGTTCGGTGAAAAACTGTTTTTT; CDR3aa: CASSSQQGFGEKLFF
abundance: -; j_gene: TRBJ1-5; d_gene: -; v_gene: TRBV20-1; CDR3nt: TGCAGTGCTGAGAGGGCGGCAGGGGTACAGCCCCAGCATTTT; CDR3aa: CSAERAAGVQPQHF
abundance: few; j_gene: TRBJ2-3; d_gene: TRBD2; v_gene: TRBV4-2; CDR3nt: TGTGCCAGCAGCCAAGATTCTCTTCTAGCGGGAGGAGGGGATACGCAGTATTTT; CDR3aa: CASSQDSLLAGGGDTQYF
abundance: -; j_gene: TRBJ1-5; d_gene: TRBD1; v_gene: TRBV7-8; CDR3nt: TGTGCCAGCAGCTTGGGGGGGACAGTTAGCAATCAGCCCCAGCATTTT; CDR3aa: CASSLGGTVSNQPQHF
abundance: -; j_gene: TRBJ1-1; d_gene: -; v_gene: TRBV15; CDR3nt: TGTGCCACCAGCAGAGGTCTTGGTCCTAAGGGGGCTGAAGCTTTCTTT; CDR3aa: CATSRGLGPKGAEAFF
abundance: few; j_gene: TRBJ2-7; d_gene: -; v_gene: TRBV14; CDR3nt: TGTGCCAGCAGCCAAGATAGATTCGGAGTGGGTTACGAGCAGTACTTC; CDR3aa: CASSQDRFGVGYEQYF
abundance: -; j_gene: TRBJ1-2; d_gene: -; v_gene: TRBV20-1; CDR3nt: TGCAGTGCTAGCGGGACCGGCTATGGCTACACCTTC; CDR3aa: CSASGTGYGYTF
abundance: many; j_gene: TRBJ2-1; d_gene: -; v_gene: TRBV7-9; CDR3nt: TGTGCCAGCAGCTTCCGGACTGGGAGCTCCTACAATGAGCAGTTCTTC; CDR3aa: CASSFRTGSSYNEQFF
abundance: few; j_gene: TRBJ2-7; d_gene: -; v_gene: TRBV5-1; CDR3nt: TGCGCCAGCAGCTACTCAACCCCCTACGAGCAGTACTTC; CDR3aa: CASSYSTPYEQYF
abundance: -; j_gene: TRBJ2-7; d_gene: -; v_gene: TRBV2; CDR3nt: TGTGCCAGCAGACCACTTGGTGGGGAACGCGAGCAGTACTTC; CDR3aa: CASRPLGGEREQYF
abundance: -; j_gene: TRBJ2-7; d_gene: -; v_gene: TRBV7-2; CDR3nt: TGTGCCAGCAGCTCCTCGAGGGGGGACAGCCGCTACGAGCAGTACTTC; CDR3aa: CASSSSRGDSRYEQYF
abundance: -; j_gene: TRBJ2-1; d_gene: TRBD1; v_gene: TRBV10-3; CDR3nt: TGTGCCGCAACAGGGGTCAACTCCAATGAGCAGTTCTTC; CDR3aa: CAATGVNSNEQFF
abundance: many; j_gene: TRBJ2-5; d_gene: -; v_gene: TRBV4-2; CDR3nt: TGTGCCAGCAGCCAAGAACGGCAGCGGAACCAAGAGACCCAGTACTTC; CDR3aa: CASSQERQRNQETQYF
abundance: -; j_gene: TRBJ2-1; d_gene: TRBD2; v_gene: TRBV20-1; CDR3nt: TGCAGTGCTAGCGGGAGGGCCCGAGAGCAGTTCTTC; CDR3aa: CSASGRAREQFF
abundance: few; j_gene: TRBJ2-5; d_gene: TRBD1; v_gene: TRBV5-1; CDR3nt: TGCGCCAGCAGCCCGGACAGGTTATTTGGGGAGACCCAGTACTTC; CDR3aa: CASSPDRLFGETQYF
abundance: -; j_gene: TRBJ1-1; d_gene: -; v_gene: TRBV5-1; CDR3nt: TGCGCCAGCAAACCCGGGACATCAAACACTGAAGCTTTCTTT; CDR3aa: CASKPGTSNTEAFF
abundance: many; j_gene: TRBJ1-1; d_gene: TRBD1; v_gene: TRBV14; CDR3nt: TGTGCCAGCAGCGAAGGACAGGGGCACACTGAAGCTTTCTTT; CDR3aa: CASSEGQGHTEAFF
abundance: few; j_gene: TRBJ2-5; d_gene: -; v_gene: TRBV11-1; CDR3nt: TGTGCCAGCAGCTTAGAGGGCAGCCAAGAGACCCAGTACTTC; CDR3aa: CASSLEGSQETQYF
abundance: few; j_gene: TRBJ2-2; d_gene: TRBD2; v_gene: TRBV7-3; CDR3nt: TGTGCCAGCAGCTCCGGGACTAGCGCCGGGGAGCTGTTTTTT; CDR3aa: CASSSGTSAGELFF
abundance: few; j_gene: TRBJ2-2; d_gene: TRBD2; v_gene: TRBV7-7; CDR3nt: TGTGCTAGCGGGGCAGCGGGGGGAACCGGGGAGCTGTTTTTT; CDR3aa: CASGAAGGTGELFF
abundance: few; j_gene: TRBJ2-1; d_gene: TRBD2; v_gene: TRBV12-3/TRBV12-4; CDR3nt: TGTGCCACCCAAGTTGGGACTAGCGGCTACAATGAGCAGTTCTTC; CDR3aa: CATQVGTSGYNEQFF
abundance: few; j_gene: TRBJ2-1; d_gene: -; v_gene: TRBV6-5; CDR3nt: TGTGCCAGCAGTTACTCGCTGGGGAATGAGCAGTTCTTC; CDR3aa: CASSYSLGNEQFF
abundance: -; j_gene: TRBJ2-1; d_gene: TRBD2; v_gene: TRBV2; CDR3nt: TGTGCCAGCTCTATAGCGGGAGGGAGGAATGAGCAGTTCTTC; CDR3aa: CASSIAGGRNEQFF
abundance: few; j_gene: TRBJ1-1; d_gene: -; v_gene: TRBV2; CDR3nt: TGTGCCAGCATAAGGGACGGCTTTCTCACTGAAGCTTTCTTT; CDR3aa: CASIRDGFLTEAFF
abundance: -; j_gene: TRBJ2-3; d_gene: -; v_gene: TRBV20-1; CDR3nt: TGCAGTGCCACCAGAGAGGGGTCCAGGCAGCCCCAGTATTTT; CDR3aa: CSATREGSRQPQYF
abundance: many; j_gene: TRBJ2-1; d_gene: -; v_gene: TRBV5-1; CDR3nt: TGCGCCAGCCACCAAGCAGAGTCCTACAATGAGCAGTTCTTC; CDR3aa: CASHQAESYNEQFF
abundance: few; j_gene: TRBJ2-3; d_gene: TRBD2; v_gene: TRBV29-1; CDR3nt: TGCAGCGCCATCCTTCGCGGGGGGTACACAGATACGCAGTATTTT; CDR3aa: CSAILRGGYTDTQYF
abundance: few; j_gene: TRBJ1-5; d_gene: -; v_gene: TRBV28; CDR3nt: TGTGCCAGCAGTGCACTTGGGGCAGGAGTTAGCAATCAGCCCCAGCATTTT; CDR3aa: CASSALGAGVSNQPQHF
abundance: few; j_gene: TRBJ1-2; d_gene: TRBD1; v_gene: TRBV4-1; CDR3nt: TGCGCCAGCAGCCTAACATATATCGGGGACAGGGAAACTCTATATGGCTACACCTTC; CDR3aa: CASSLTYIGDRETLYGYTF
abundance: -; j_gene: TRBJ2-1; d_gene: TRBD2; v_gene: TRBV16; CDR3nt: TGTGCCAGCAGCCAATTAGGACGGGGGGGCCTCGGTGAGCAGTTCTTC; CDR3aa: CASSQLGRGGLGEQFF
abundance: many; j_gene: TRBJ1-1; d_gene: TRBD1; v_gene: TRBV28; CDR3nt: TGTGCCAGCAGTTTCAGGGGGTTAGTAGGCACTGAAGCTTTCTTT; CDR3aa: CASSFRGLVGTEAFF